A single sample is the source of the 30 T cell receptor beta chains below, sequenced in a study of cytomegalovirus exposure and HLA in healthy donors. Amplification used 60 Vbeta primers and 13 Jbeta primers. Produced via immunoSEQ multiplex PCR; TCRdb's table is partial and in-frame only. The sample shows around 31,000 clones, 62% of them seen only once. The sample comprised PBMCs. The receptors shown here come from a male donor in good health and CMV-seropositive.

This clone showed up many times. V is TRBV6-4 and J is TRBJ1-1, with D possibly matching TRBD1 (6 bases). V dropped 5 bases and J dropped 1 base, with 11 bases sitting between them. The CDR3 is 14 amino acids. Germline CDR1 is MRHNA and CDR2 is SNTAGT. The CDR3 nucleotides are TGTGCCAGCAGTCCAGGGGCCCCGAACACTGAAGCTTTCTTT. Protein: CASSPGAPNTEAFF.

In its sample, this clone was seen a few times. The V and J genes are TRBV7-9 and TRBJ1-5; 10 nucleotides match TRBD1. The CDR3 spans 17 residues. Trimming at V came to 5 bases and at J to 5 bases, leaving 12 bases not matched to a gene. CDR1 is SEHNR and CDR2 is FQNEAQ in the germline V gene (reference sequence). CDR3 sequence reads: CASSHAPGQGFYQPQHF. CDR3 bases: TGTGCCAGCAGCCATGCGCCGGGACAGGGGTTTTATCAGCCCCAGCATTTT.

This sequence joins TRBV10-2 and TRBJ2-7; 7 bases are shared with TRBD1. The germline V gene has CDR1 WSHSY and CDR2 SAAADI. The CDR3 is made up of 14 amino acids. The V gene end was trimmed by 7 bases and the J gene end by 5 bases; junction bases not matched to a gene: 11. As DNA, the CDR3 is TGCGCCAGCAATCTCCGGGACAGTCTTAACGAGCAGTACTTC. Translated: CASNLRDSLNEQYF.

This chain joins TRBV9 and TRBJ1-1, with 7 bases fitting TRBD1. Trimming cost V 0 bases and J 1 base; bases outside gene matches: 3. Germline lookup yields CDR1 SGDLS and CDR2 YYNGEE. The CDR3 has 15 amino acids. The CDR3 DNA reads TGTGCCAGCAGCGTAGGAGGGACAGAGAACACTGAAGCTTTCTTT. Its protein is CASSVGGTENTEAFF.

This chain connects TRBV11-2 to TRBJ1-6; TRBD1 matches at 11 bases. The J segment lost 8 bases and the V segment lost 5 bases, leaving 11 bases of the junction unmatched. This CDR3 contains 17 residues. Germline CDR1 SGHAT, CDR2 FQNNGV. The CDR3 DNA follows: TGTGCCAGCAGCCGAAAGTCCGGGACAGGGGGGTATTCACCCCTCCACTTT. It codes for CASSRKSGTGGYSPLHF.

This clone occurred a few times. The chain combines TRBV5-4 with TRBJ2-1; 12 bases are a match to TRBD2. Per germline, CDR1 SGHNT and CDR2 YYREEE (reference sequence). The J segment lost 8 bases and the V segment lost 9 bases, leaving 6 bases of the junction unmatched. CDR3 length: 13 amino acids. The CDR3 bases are TGTGCCACATCGACTAGCGGGAGCTATGAGCAGTTCTTC. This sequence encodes CATSTSGSYEQFF.

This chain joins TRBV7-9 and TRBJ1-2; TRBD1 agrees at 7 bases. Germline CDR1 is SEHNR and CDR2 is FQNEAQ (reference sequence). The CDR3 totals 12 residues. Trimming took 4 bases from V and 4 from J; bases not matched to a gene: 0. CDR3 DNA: TGTGCCAGCAGCTGGGACAGCTATGGCTACACCTTC. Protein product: CASSWDSYGYTF.

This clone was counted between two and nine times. CDR3 protein: CASSISAGSSYQPQHF. CDR3 DNA: TGTGCCAGTAGTATTAGTGCAGGGTCCAGTTATCAGCCCCAGCATTTT. The chain is built from TRBV19 and TRBJ1-5; the D gene is possibly TRBD1 (5 bases). Trimming took 3 bases from V and 5 from J, leaving 17 bases between them. There are 16 residues in the CDR3. Germline CDR1 reads LNHDA; CDR2 reads SQIVND (reference sequence).

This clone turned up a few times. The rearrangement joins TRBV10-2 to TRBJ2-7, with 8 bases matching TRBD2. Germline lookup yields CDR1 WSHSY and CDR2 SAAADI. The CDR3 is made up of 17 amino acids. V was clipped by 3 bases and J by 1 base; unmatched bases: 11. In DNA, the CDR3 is TGCGCCAGCAGTGATGAGTTCACGGGGGGGGCATCCTACGAGCAGTACTTC. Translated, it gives CASSDEFTGGASYEQYF.

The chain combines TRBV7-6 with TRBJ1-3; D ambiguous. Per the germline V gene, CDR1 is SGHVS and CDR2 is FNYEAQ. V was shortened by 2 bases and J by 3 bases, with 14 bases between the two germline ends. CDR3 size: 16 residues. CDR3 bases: TGTGCCAGCAGCTTATCGGTTATCTCTGGTGGAAACACCATATATTTT. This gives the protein CASSLSVISGGNTIYF.

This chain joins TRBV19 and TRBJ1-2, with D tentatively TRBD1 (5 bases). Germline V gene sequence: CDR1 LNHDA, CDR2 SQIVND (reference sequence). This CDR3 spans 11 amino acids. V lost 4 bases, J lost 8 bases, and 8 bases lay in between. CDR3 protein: CASSTGIGYTF. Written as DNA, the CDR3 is TGTGCCAGTAGTACAGGGATAGGCTACACCTTC.

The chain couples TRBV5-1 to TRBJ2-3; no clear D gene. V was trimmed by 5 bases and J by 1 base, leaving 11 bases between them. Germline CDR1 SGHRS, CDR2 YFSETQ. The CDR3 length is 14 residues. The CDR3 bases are TGCGCCAGCAGGGGCTCGGCAGGCACAGATACGCAGTATTTT. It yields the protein CASRGSAGTDTQYF.

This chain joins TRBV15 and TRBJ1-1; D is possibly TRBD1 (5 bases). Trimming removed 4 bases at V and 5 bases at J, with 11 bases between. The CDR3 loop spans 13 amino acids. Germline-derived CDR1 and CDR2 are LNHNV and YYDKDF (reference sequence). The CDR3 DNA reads TGTGCCACCAGCATATCACGACAGACTGAAGCTTTCTTT. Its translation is CATSISRQTEAFF. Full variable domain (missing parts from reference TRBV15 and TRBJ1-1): DAMVIQNPRYQVTQFGKPVTLSCSQTLNHNVMYWYQQKSSQAPKLLFHYYDKDFNNEADTPDNFQSRRPNTSFCFLDIRSPGLGDTAMYLCATSISRQTEAFFGQGTRLTVV.

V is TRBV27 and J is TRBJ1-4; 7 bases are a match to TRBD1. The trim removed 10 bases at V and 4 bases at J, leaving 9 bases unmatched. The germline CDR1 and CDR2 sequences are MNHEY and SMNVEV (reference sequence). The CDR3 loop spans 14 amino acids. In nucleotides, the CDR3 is TGTGCCACCCGACGGACAGGCCTTAATGAAAAACTGTTTTTT. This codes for CATRRTGLNEKLFF.

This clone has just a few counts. The CDR3 bases are TGTGCCAGCAGCTCAACGACAGGGGGCGGTGAAAAACTGTTTTTT. Amino acids: CASSSTTGGGEKLFF. The J gene is TRBJ1-4, the V gene TRBV11-2; 10 bases align to TRBD1. J was trimmed by 7 bases and V by 4 bases; bases with no gene match: 6. CDR1 and CDR2 from the germline V gene are SGHAT and FQNNGV. The CDR3 spans 15 residues.

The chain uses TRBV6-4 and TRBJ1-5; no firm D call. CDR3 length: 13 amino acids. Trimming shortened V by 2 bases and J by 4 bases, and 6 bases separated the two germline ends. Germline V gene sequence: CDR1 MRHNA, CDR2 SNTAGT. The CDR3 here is CASSDGENQPQHF. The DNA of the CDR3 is TGTGCCAGCAGTGACGGGGAGAATCAGCCCCAGCATTTT.

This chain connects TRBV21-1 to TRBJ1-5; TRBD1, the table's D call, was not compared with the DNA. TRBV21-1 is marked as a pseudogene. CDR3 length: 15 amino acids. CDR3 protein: CASSKPQGRSQPQHF. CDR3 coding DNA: TGTGCCAGCAGCAAACCCCAGGGGAGAAGTCAGCCCCAGCATTTT.

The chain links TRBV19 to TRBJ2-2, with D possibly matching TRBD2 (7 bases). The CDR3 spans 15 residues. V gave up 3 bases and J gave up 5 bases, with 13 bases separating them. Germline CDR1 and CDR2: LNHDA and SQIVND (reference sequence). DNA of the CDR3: TGTGCCAGTAGTATGGGAGGGGGATTGACCGGGGAGCTGTTTTTT. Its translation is CASSMGGGLTGELFF.

The CDR3, as DNA: TGTGCCAGCAGCCAAGGGGCAAACACCATATATTTT. Amino acid sequence: CASSQGANTIYF. The chain uses TRBV7-6 and TRBJ1-3, with a tentative D call TRBD1 (5 bases). There are 12 residues in the CDR3. The V and J ends lost 5 bases and 6 bases respectively, with 8 bases between them. In germline, CDR1 is SGHVS, CDR2 FNYEAQ.

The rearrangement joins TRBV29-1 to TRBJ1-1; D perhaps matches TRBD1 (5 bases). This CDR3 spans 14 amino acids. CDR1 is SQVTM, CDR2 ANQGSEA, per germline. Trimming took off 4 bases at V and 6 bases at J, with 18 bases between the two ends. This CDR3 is CSVVKGIRNAEAFF. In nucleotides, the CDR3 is TGCAGCGTTGTAAAGGGGATTCGAAACGCTGAAGCTTTCTTT.

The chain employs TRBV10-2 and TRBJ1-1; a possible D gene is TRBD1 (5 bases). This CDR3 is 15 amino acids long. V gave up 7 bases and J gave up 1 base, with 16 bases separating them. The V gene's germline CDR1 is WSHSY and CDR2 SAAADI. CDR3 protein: CASTGAGGRNTEAFF. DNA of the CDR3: TGCGCCAGCACCGGGGCGGGGGGACGGAACACTGAAGCTTTCTTT.

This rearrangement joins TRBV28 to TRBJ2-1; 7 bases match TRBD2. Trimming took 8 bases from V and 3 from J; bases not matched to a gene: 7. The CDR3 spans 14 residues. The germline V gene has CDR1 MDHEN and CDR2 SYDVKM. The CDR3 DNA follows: TGTGCCAGCCGGGTGACTAGCAGCTACAATGAGCAGTTCTTC. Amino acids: CASRVTSSYNEQFF.

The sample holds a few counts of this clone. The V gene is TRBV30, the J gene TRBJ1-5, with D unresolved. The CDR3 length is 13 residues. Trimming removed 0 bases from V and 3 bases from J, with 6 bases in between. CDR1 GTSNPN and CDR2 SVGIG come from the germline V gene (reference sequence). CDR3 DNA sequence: TGTGCCTGGAGTGTACGCGACAATCAGCCCCAGCATTTT. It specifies CAWSVRDNQPQHF.

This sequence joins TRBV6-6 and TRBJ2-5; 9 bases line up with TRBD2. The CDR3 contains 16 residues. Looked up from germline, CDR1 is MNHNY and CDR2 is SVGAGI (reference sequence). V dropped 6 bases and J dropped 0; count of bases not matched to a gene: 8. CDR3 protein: CASRRLAGTNQETQYF. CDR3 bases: TGTGCCAGCAGGCGGCTAGCGGGGACAAACCAAGAGACCCAGTACTTC.

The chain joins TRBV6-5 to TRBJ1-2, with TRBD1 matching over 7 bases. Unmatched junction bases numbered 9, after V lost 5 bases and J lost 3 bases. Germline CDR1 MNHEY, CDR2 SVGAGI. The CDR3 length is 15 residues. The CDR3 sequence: CASSRTGTAYYGYTF. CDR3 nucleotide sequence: TGTGCCAGCAGTCGTACCGGGACAGCCTACTATGGCTACACCTTC.

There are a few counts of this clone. The CDR3 DNA sequence: TGTGCCAGCAGTGGACTACCCTCTGGCTACGAGCAGTACTTC. As protein: CASSGLPSGYEQYF. The V and J genes are TRBV6-6 and TRBJ2-5; the D gene is possibly TRBD2 (6 bases). The J call may be wrong; the DNA end is better matched by TRBJ2-7. The CDR3 spans 14 residues. Germline V gene lookup returns CDR1 MNHNY and CDR2 SVGAGI (reference sequence).

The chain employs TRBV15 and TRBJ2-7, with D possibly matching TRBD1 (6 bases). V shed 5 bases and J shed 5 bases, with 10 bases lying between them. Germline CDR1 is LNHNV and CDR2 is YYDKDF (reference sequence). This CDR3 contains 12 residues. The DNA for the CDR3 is TGTGCCACCAGCGAACAGGGAAACGAGCAGTACTTC. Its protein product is CATSEQGNEQYF.

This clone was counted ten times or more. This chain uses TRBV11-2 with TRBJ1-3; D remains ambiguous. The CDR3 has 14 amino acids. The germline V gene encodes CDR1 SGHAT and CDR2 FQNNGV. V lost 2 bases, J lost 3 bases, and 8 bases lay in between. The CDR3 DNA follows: TGTGCCAGCAGCTTATCCCACAGTGGAAACACCATATATTTT. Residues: CASSLSHSGNTIYF. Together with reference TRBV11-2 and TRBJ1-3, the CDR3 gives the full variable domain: EAGVAQSPRYKIIEKRQSVAFWCNPISGHATLYWYQQILGQGPKLLIQFQNNGVVDDSQLPKDRFSAERLKGVDSTLKIQPAKLEDSAVYLCASSLSHSGNTIYFGEGSWLTVV.

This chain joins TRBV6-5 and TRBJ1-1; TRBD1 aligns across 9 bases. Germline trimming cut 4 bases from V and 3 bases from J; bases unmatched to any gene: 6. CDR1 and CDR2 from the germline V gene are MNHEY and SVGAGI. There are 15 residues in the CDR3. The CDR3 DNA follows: TGTGCCAGCAGTTCGGGGACAGGGTACGACACTGAAGCTTTCTTT. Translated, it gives CASSSGTGYDTEAFF.

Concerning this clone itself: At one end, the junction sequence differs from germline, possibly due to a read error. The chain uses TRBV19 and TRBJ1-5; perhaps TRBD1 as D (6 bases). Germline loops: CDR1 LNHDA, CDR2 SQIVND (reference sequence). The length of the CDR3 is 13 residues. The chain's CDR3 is CASSIDRDIPKNF. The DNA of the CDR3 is TGTGCCAGTAGTATTGACCGGGACATCCCAAAAAATTTT.